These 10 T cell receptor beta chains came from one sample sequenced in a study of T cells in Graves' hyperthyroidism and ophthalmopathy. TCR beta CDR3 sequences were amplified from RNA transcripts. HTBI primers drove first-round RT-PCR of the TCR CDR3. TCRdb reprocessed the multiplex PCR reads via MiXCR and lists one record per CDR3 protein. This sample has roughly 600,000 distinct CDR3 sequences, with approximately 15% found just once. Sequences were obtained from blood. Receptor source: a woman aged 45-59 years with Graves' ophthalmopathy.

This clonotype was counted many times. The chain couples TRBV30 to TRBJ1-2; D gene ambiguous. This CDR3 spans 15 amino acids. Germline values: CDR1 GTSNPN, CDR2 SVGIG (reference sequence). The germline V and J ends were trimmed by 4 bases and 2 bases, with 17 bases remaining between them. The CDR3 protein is CAWNPGLKTNYGYTF. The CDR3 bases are TGTGCCTGGAACCCGGGGTTGAAGACGAACTATGGCTACACCTTC.

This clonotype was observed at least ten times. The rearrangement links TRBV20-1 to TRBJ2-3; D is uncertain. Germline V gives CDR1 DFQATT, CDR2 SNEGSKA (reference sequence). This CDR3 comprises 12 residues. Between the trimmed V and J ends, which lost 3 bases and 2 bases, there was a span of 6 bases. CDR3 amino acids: CSARTLTDTQYF. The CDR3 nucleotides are TGCAGTGCTAGGACTCTCACAGATACGCAGTATTTT.

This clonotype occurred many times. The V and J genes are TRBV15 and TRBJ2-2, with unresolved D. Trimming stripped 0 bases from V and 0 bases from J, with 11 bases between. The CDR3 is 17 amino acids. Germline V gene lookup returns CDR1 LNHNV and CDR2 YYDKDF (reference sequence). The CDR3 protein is CATSRDYWPTNTGELFF. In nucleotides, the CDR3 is TGTGCCACCAGCAGAGATTATTGGCCAACGAACACCGGGGAGCTGTTTTTT. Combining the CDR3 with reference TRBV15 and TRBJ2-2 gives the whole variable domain DAMVIQNPRYQVTQFGKPVTLSCSQTLNHNVMYWYQQKSSQAPKLLFHYYDKDFNNEADTPDNFQSRRPNTSFCFLDIRSPGLGDTAMYLCATSRDYWPTNTGELFFGEGSRLTVL.

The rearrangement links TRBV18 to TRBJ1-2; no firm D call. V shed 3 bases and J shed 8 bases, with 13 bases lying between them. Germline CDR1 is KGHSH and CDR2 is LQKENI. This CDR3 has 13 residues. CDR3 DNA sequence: TGTGCCAGCTCACCTTCGGATACGAGAGGCTACACCTTC. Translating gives CASSPSDTRGYTF.

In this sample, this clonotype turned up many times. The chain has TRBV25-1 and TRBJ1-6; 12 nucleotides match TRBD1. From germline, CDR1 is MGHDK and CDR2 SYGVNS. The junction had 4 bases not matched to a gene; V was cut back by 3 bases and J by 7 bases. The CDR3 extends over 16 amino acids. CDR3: CASSDSGTGGNSPLHF. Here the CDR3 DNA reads TGTGCCAGCAGTGACTCCGGGACAGGGGGCAATTCACCCCTCCACTTT.

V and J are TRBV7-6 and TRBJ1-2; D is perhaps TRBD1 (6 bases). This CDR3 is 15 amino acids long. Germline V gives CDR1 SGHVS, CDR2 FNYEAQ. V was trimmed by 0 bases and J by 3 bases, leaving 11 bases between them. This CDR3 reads CASSLAGGLDYGYTF. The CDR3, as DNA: TGTGCCAGCAGCTTAGCGGGGGGCCTCGACTATGGCTACACCTTC.

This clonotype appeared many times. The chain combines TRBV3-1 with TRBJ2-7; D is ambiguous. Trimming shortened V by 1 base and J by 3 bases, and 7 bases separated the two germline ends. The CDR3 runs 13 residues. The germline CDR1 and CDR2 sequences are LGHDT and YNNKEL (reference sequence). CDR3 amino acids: CASSQVQYYEQYF. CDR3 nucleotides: TGTGCCAGCAGCCAAGTACAGTACTACGAGCAGTACTTC.

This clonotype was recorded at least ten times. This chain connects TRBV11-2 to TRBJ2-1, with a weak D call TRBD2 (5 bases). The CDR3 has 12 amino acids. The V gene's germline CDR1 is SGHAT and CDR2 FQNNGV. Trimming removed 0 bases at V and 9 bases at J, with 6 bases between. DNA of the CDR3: TGTGCCAGCAGCTTAGACGGGGTTGAGCAGTTCTTC. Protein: CASSLDGVEQFF.

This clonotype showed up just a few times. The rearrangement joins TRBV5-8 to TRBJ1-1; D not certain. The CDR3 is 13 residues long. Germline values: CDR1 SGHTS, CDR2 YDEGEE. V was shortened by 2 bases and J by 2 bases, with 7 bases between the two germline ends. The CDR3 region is CASSFPDNTEAFF. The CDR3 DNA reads TGTGCCAGCAGCTTTCCAGATAACACTGAAGCTTTCTTT.

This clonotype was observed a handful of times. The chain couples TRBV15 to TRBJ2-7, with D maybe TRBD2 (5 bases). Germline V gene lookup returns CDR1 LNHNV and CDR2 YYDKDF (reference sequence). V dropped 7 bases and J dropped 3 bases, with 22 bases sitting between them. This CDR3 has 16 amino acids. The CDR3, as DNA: TGTGCCACCACGGAGGAACCCCTCCTAGGTGGCTACGAGCAGTACTTC. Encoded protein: CATTEEPLLGGYEQYF.